Listed here are 8 T cell receptor beta chains from one sample, sequenced in a study of cytomegalovirus exposure and HLA in healthy donors. The primer mix had 60 Vbeta and 13 Jbeta primers. Profiling relied on immunoSEQ multiplex PCR, and the TCRdb table lists in-frame clones only, not all of them. The sample has 150,000 to 200,000 clones, about 9% seen once. The sample was PBMCs. The receptor source for this set is a woman in her twenties or thirties in good health and CMV-seropositive.

This clone was observed a few times. This chain joins TRBV6-1 and TRBJ2-7; the D gene is possibly TRBD1 (6 bases). The CDR3 contains 13 residues. V was pared by 6 bases and J by 1 base, with 10 bases between. Germline CDR1 is MNHNS and CDR2 is SASEGT. The CDR3 nucleotides read TGTGCCAGCAGGACAGGCTATTCCTACGAGCAGTACTTC. Translated: CASRTGYSYEQYF.

In this sample, this clone turned up a few times. V and J are TRBV7-8 and TRBJ2-1; tentatively, D is TRBD1 (5 bases). The CDR3 has 15 residues. CDR1 SGHVS and CDR2 FQNEAQ come from the germline V gene. V lost 1 base and J 1 base, leaving 8 bases between the germline ends. The CDR3, as DNA: TGTGCCAGCAGCTTAGGGGGCGGTTCCTACAATGAGCAGTTCTTC. This translates into CASSLGGGSYNEQFF.

This chain connects TRBV5-1 to TRBJ2-7; D is unclear. V dropped 2 bases and J dropped 1 base, with 10 bases sitting between them. Germline V lookup: CDR1 SGHRS, CDR2 YFSETQ. The CDR3 loop spans 14 amino acids. CDR3 bases: TGCGCCAGCAGCTTTGACGGAGTTTCCTACGAGCAGTACTTC. Amino acids: CASSFDGVSYEQYF.

The chain uses TRBV21-1 and TRBJ2-3; the tabulated D call, TRBD2, remains unverified against the DNA. TRBV21-1 is deemed a pseudogene. This CDR3 comprises 15 residues. Here the CDR3 reads CASSKRAGGADTQYF. DNA for the CDR3: TGTGCCAGCAGCAAACGGGCGGGAGGGGCAGATACGCAGTATTTT.

The chain couples TRBV27 to TRBJ2-5; TRBD2 agrees at 13 bases. CDR1 MNHEY and CDR2 SMNVEV come from the germline V gene (reference sequence). CDR3 size: 17 residues. The ends lost 1 base at V and 1 base at J; junction bases unmatched: 3. In nucleotides, the CDR3 is TGTGCCAGCAGTTTATGGGGACTAGCGGGATCCCAAGAGACCCAGTACTTC. It is translated as CASSLWGLAGSQETQYF.

J is TRBJ2-7 and V is TRBV11-1, with TRBD1 matching 9 bases. The V gene's germline CDR1 is SGHAT and CDR2 FQDESV (reference sequence). This CDR3 has 14 residues. The CDR3 DNA follows: TGTGCGTGCAGACAACAGGGGGCTTCCTACGAGCAGTACTTC. Protein: CACRQQGASYEQYF.

This clone was seen more than once but under ten times. The rearrangement uses TRBV6-5 and TRBJ2-7, with D possibly TRBD1 on 6 matching bases. Germline CDR1 is MNHEY and CDR2 is SVGAGI. The CDR3 is 12 amino acids. The V gene lost 2 bases and the J gene lost 6 bases, with 8 bases spanning the gap. The CDR3 DNA is TGTGCCAGCAGTTACAAGGGGGTCGAGCAGTACTTC. It specifies CASSYKGVEQYF.

This clone appeared a few times. This rearrangement joins TRBV10-1 to TRBJ1-2; perhaps TRBD1 as D (6 bases). Germline V lookup: CDR1 WNHNN, CDR2 SYGVQD (reference sequence). V lost 4 bases and J lost 6, with 12 bases in between. The CDR3 is 13 residues long. CDR3 protein: CASSVRQEDGYTF. CDR3 nucleotides: TGCGCCAGCAGTGTGAGACAGGAGGATGGCTACACCTTC.